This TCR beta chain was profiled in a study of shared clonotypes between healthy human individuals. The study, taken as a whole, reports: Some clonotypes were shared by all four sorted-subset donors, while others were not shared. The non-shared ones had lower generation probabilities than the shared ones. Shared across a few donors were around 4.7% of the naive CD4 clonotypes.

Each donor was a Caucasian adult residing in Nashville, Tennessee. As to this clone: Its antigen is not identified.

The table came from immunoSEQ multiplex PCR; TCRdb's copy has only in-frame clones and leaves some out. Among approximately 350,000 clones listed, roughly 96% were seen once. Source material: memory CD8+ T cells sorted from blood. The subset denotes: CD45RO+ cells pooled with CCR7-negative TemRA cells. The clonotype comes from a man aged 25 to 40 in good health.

The CDR3 DNA sequence: TGTGCCAGCAGTTTGGGTTCTAGCAATCAGCCCCAGCATTTT. Translated: CASSLGSSNQPQHF. The chain recombines TRBV28 with TRBJ1-5; D remains unclear. Germline CDR1 MDHEN, CDR2 SYDVKM. The CDR3 extends over 14 amino acids. Trimming cost V 3 bases and J 0 bases, with 6 bases left between them.